A selection of T cell receptor beta chains follows, all from one sample in a study of regulatory T cells in long-lasting Graves disease. TCRdb reprocessed the multiplex PCR reads with MiXCR, giving one entry per CDR3 protein. The sample has 350,000 to 450,000 distinct CDR3 sequences; over 20% are singletons. Sequenced here: peripheral blood mononuclear cells (PBMCs), sampled when the disease was refractory, from a patient treated with antithyroid drugs. The source is a female donor with Graves disease. The CDR3 runs from the conserved cysteine through the conserved F or W. D genes are given only for firm matches. Where a row states a size, it is once, few, many or the class of an expanded clone; other rows omit it.

D,J,V,length,size,CDR3,DNA
NA,TRBJ1-5,TRBV28,14,NA,CASGYAYTNQPQHF,TGTGCCAGCGGTTATGCATACACAAATCAGCCCCAGCATTTT
TRBD1,TRBJ1-5,TRBV6-2/TRBV6-3,15,NA,CASRGTGDGNQPQHF,TGTGCCAGCAGAGGGACAGGGGACGGCAATCAGCCCCAGCATTTT
TRBD1,TRBJ1-2,TRBV6-1,13,many,CASMRGQAYGYTF,TGTGCCAGCATGAGGGGACAGGCCTATGGCTACACCTTC
NA,TRBJ2-3,TRBV30,15,NA,CAWIGLKTSTDTQYF,TGTGCCTGGATAGGCCTGAAGACTAGCACAGATACGCAGTATTTT
NA,TRBJ1-5,TRBV19,19,NA,CASSIRDKGYRYSNQPQHF,TGTGCCAGTAGTATCCGGGACAAGGGATACCGTTATAGCAATCAGCCCCAGCATTTT
NA,TRBJ2-5,TRBV27,14,NA,CASSFDHREETRYF,TGTGCCAGCAGTTTCGATCACAGGGAAGAGACTCGGTACTTC
NA,TRBJ2-1,TRBV2,15,many,CASGQTANSYNEQFF,TGTGCCAGCGGTCAGACGGCGAACTCCTACAATGAGCAGTTCTTC
TRBD1,TRBJ2-2,TRBV11-3,15,few,CASSPGTVDTGELFF,TGTGCCAGCAGCCCCGGGACAGTAGACACCGGGGAGCTGTTTTTT
NA,TRBJ2-5,TRBV27,14,many,CASRGTDFRGTQYF,TGTGCCAGCAGGGGGACTGATTTTCGGGGGACCCAGTACTTC
TRBD2,TRBJ2-5,TRBV20-1,19,NA,CSARDVAGRAETVFETQYF,TGCAGTGCTAGAGATGTGGCCGGGAGGGCCGAGACGGTTTTTGAGACCCAGTACTTC
TRBD1,TRBJ1-5,TRBV20-1,12,NA,CSANQGDQPQHF,TGCAGTGCTAATCAGGGGGATCAGCCCCAGCATTTT
TRBD2,TRBJ2-1,TRBV5-5,17,NA,CASSPTWTRQFYNEQFF,TGTGCCAGCAGCCCCACCTGGACTAGGCAGTTTTACAATGAGCAGTTCTTC
NA,TRBJ2-7,TRBV28,15,many,CASSLRIGVVVEQYF,TGTGCCAGCAGTCTAAGGATAGGGGTCGTGGTCGAGCAGTACTTC
TRBD1,TRBJ2-7,TRBV27,15,NA,CASSPGTGLAYEQYF,TGTGCCAGCAGTCCCGGGACAGGGTTAGCCTACGAGCAGTACTTC
TRBD1,TRBJ1-2,TRBV3-1,15,NA,CASSQGDRAGYGYTF,TGTGCCAGCAGCCAAGGGGACAGGGCGGGGTATGGCTACACCTTC
TRBD1,TRBJ1-1,TRBV15,15,NA,CATARDRGPNTEAFF,TGTGCCACCGCCAGGGACAGGGGACCGAACACTGAAGCTTTCTTT
TRBD1,TRBJ1-1,TRBV28,16,many,CASSLTGGGSRAEAFF,TGTGCCAGCAGTTTGACAGGGGGCGGTTCGAGGGCTGAAGCTTTCTTT
TRBD1,TRBJ1-6,TRBV7-2,15,NA,CASSTQGVTKSPLHF,TGTGCCAGCAGCACCCAGGGGGTGACAAAGTCACCCCTCCACTTT
NA,TRBJ2-7,TRBV27,12,many,CASSSLVDEQYF,TGTGCCAGCAGCTCCTTAGTGGACGAGCAGTACTTC
NA,TRBJ2-1,TRBV20-1,10,NA,CSAIQVEQFF,TGCAGTGCTATACAGGTAGAGCAGTTCTTC
NA,TRBJ1-1,TRBV19,12,NA,CASSMLNTEAFF,TGTGCCAGTAGTATGCTGAACACTGAAGCTTTCTTT
NA,TRBJ1-1,TRBV20-1,14,many,CSARGGYGITEAFF,TGCAGTGCTAGAGGGGGGTACGGGATCACTGAAGCTTTCTTT